The present entry profiles one T cell receptor (beta chain) with its context. Method: immunoSEQ multiplex PCR; TCRdb's copy keeps in-frame clones and lacks some. The profile shows roughly 70,000 clones, 70% to 90% of them singletons. Stated time point: baseline, week 1 (first vaccination visit). Treatment: pre-vaccination baseline after standard-of-care therapy. The CDR3 sequence is 17 residues long. V shed 0 bases, J shed 6 bases, and the junction held 9 bases outside the gene matches. CDR1 is WSHSY, CDR2 SAAADI, per germline. These data are taken from a study of a mutant IDH1 vaccine in newly diagnosed glioma.

The sequence came from a man younger than 45 with glioma. This chain joins TRBV10-2 and TRBJ2-2; TRBD1 aligns across 8 bases. The sequences come from PBMCs, collected from a glioma patient treated with radiotherapy, temozolomide or both. This chain's CDR3 is CASSESSWTGSAGELFF. DNA for the CDR3: TGCGCCAGCAGTGAGTCGAGCTGGACAGGGTCGGCCGGGGAGCTGTTTTTT.